This T cell receptor beta chain is from a study of CD8 T cells in Susac syndrome. Sequencing of TCR beta was carried out in blood CD8+ and CD4+ T cells. Controls comprised healthy donors matched for age and sex. Negative isolation yielded the CD8+ and CD4+ T cells, while FACS enriched the TEMRA cells. CDR1 and CDR2 from the germline V gene are MNHEY and SVGEGT. The V and J ends lost 6 bases and 6 bases respectively, with 15 bases between them. The CDR3 runs 14 residues. A quantity of roughly 0.5 to 1 ug RNA underwent reverse transcription using random hexamers. Multiplex PCR with immunoSEQ amplified the TCR beta CDR3 across 54 Vbeta and 13 Jbeta. TCRdb re-derived calls from the immunoSEQ multiplex PCR reads in MiXCR, one entry per CDR3 protein. Counted here are approximately 22,000 distinct CDR3 sequences, 85% to 95% occurring once; the ten biggest clones make up under 0.3%. This clonotype has a handful of counts.

This chain uses TRBV6-2 or TRBV6-3 with TRBJ2-1; D is perhaps TRBD2 (6 bases). Sequencing was carried out using CD8+ T cells from PBMCs. The TCR comes from a human donor in good health. CDR3 protein: CASSYGGNRNEQFF. In DNA, the CDR3 is TGTGCCAGCAGCTATGGGGGGAACCGCAATGAGCAGTTCTTC.